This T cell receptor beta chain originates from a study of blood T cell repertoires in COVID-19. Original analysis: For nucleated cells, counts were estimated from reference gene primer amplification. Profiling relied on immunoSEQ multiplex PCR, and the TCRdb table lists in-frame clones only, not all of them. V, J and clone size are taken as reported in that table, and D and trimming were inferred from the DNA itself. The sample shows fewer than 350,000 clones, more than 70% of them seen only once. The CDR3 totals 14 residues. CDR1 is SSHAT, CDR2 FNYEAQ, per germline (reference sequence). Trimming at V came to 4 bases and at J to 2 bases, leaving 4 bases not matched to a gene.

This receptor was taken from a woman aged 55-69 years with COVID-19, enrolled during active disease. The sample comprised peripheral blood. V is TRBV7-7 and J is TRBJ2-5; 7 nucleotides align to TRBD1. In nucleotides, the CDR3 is TGTGCCAGCAGCTCGTTGACAGGGCAAGAGACCCAGTACTTC. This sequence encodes CASSSLTGQETQYF.